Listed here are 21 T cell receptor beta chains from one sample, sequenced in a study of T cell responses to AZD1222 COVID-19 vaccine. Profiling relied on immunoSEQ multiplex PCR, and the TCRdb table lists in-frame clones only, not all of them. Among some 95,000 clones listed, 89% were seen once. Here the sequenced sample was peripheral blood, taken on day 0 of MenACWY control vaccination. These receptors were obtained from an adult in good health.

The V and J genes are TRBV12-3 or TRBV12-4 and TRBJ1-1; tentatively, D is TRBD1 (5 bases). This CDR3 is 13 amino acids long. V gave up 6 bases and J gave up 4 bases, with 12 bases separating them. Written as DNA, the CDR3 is TGTGCCAGCAGCCCGGAGGGGATCACTGAAGCTTTCTTT. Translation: CASSPEGITEAFF.

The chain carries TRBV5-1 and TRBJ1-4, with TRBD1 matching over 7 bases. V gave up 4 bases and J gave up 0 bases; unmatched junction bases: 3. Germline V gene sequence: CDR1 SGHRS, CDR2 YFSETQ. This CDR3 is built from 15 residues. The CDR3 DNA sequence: TGCGCCAGCAGCATACAGGGGACAACTAATGAAAAACTGTTTTTT. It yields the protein CASSIQGTTNEKLFF.

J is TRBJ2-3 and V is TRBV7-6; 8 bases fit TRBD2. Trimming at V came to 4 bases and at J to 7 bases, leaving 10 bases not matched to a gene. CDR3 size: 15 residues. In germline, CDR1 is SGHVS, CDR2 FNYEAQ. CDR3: CASSSLTSGVYTQYF. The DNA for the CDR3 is TGTGCCAGCAGCTCATTAACTAGCGGTGTTTATACGCAGTATTTT.

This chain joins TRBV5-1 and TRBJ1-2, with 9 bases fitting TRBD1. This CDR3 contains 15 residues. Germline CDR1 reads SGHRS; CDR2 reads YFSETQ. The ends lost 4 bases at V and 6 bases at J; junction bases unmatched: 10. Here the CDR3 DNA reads TGCGCCAGCAGCGTGACAGGGGGAATGGGTAATGGCTACACCTTC. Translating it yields CASSVTGGMGNGYTF.

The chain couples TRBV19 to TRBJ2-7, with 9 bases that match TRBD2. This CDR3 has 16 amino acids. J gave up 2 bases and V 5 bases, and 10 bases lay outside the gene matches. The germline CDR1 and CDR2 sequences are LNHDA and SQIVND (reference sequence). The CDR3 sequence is CASSDPAGGLAYEQYF. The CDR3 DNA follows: TGTGCCAGTAGTGACCCAGCGGGGGGCCTCGCCTACGAGCAGTACTTC.

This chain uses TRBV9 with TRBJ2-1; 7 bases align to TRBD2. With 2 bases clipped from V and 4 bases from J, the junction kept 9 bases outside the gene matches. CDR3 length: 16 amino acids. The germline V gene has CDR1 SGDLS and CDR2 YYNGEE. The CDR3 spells CASSVKGGEGYNEQFF. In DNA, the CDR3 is TGTGCCAGCAGCGTCAAGGGAGGGGAGGGGTACAATGAGCAGTTCTTC.

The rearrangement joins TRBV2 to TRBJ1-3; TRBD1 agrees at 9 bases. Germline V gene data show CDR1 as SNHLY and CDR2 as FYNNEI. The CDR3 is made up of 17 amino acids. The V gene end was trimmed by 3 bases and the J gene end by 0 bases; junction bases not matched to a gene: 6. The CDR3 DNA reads TGTGCCAGCAGTGAGTTTGGGACAGGGAGCTCTGGAAACACCATATATTTT. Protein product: CASSEFGTGSSGNTIYF.

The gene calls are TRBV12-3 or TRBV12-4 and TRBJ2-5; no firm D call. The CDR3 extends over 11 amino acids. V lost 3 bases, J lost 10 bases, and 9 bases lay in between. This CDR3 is CASSLNHNQYF. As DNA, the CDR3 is TGTGCCAGCAGTTTGAATCATAACCAGTACTTC.

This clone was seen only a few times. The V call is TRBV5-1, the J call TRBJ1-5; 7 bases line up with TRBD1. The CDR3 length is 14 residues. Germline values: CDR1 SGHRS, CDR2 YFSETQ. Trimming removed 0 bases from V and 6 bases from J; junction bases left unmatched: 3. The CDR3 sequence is CASSLGGGGQPQHF. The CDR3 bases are TGCGCCAGCAGCTTGGGAGGGGGCGGTCAGCCCCAGCATTTT. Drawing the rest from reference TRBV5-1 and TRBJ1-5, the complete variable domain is KAGVTQTPRYLIKTRGQQVTLSCSPISGHRSVSWYQQTPGQGLQFLFEYFSETQRNKGNFPGRFSGRQFSNSRSEMNVSTLELGDSALYLCASSLGGGGQPQHFGDGTRLSIL.

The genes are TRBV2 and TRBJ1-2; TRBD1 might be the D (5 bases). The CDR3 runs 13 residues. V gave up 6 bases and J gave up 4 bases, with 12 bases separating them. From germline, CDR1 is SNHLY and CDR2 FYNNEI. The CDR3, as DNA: TGTGCCAGCAGCATCTTCGGGACCTATGGCTACACCTTC. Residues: CASSIFGTYGYTF.

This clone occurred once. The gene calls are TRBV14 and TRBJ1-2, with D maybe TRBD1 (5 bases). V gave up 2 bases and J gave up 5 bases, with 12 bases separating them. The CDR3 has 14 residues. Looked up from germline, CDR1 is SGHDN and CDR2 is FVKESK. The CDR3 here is CASSQNRGSYGYTF. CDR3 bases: TGTGCCAGCAGCCAAAATCGGGGGTCATATGGCTACACCTTC.

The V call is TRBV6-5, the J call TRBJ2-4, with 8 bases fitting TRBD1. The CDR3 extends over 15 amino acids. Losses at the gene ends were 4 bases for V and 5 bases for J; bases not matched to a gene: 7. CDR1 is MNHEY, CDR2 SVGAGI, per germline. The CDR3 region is CASSWAGGQENIQYF. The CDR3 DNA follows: TGTGCCAGCAGTTGGGCAGGGGGCCAGGAAAACATTCAGTACTTC.

CDR3 nucleotides: TGTGCCAGCAGCGCGGACCCGGGGAGCAATCAGCCCCAGCATTTT. Translation gives CASSADPGSNQPQHF. The rearrangement joins TRBV9 to TRBJ1-5, with D unresolved. CDR1 and CDR2 (germline): SGDLS, YYNGEE. V dropped 3 bases and J dropped 1 base, with 11 bases sitting between them. The CDR3 has 15 residues.

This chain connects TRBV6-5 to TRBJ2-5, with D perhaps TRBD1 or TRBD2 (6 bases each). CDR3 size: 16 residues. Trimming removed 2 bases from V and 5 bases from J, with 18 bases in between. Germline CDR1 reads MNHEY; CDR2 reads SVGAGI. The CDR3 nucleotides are TGTGCCAGCAGTTACCCCATCGGGGGCGGGCGGGAGACCCAGTACTTC. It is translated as CASSYPIGGGRETQYF.

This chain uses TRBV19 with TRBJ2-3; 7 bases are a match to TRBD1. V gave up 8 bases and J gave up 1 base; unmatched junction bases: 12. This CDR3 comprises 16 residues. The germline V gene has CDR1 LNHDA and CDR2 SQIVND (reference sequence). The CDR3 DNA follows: TGTGCCAGTCGACATCCACAGGGGAGAGGCACAGATACGCAGTATTTT. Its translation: CASRHPQGRGTDTQYF.

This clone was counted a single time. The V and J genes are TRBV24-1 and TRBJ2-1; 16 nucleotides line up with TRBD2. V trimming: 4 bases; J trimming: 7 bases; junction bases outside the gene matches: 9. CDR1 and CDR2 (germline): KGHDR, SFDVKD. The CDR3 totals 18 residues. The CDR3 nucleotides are TGTGCCACCAGTGACTCCGGGACTAGCGGGGGGGCGCGGAATGAGCAGTTCTTC. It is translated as CATSDSGTSGGARNEQFF.

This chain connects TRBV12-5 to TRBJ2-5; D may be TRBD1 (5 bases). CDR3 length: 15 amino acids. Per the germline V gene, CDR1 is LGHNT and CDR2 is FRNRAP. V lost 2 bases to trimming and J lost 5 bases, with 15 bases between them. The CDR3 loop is CASGLQAGLVETQYF. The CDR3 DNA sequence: TGTGCTAGTGGTTTGCAGGCAGGGTTAGTGGAGACCCAGTACTTC.

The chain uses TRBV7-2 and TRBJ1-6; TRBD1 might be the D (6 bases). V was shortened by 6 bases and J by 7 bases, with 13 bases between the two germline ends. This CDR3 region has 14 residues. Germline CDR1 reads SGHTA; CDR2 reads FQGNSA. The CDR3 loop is CASRLGRGNSPLHF. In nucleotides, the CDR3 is TGTGCCAGCAGACTCGGGAGGGGGAATTCACCCCTCCACTTT.

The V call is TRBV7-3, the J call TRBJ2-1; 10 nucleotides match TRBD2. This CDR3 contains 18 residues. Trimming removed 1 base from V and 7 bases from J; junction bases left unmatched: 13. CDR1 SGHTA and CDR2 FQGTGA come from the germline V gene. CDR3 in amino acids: CASSLKASRLAGDNEQFF. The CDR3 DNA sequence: TGTGCCAGCAGCTTAAAAGCCTCCCGCCTAGCGGGGGATAATGAGCAGTTCTTC.

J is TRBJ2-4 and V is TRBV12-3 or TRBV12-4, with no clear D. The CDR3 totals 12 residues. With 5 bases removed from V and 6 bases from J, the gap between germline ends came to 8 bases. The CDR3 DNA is TGTGCCAGCAGTCCCCCCGGAAACATTCAGTACTTC. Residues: CASSPPGNIQYF.

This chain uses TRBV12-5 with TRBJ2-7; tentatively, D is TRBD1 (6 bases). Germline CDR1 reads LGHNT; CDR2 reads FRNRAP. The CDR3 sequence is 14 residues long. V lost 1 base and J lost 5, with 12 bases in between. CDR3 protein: CASGLGQGSHEQYF. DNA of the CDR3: TGTGCTAGTGGTTTGGGCCAGGGGTCCCACGAGCAGTACTTC.